A single sample gave rise to the 5 T cell receptor beta chains below, sequenced in a study of cytomegalovirus exposure and HLA in healthy donors. The PCR ran on 60 Vbeta and 13 Jbeta primers. Sequenced by immunoSEQ multiplex PCR; TCRdb stores in-frame clones only, minus some. This sample carries around 85,000 clones, around 68% of them seen once, and the ten largest clones take about a fifth. Sequenced input: PBMCs. The receptor source for this set is a man aged 30 to 45 in good health and CMV-seropositive.

The sample holds one count of this clone. The chain couples TRBV18 to TRBJ2-1; perhaps TRBD2 as D (5 bases). There are 12 residues in the CDR3. Germline V gene sequence: CDR1 KGHSH, CDR2 LQKENI. Trimming stripped 3 bases from V and 10 bases from J, with 10 bases between. CDR3 in amino acids: CASSPDSPEQFF. In DNA, the CDR3 is TGTGCCAGCTCACCGGACTCTCCGGAGCAGTTCTTC. The full variable domain, with the rest looked up from reference TRBV18 and TRBJ2-1, is NAGVMQNPRHLVRRRGQEARLRCSPMKGHSHVYWYRQLPEEGLKFMVYLQKENIIDESGMPKERFSAEFPKEGPSILRIQQVVRGDSAAYFCASSPDSPEQFFGPGTRLTVL.

This clone was detected only a few times. The DNA for the CDR3 is TGTGCCAGCAGCTTAAATCCCCCCCCCGGGAAAGAGACCCAGTACTTC. It encodes CASSLNPPPGKETQYF. The chain recombines TRBV11-1 with TRBJ2-5; a weak D match, TRBD2 (5 bases). CDR3 length: 16 residues. V lost 2 bases and J lost 3, with 16 bases in between. The germline gives CDR1 SGHAT, CDR2 FQDESV (reference sequence).

The rearrangement links TRBV20-1 to TRBJ2-1; D unclear. Germline assignment: CDR1 DFQATT and CDR2 SNEGSKA (reference sequence). The CDR3 totals 11 residues. The V end lost 6 bases, the J end lost 8 bases, and 11 bases lay between the germline ends. CDR3 nucleotides: TGCAGTGCCCGGGTAGTTGATGAGCAGTTCTTC. This encodes CSARVVDEQFF.

The chain combines TRBV18 with TRBJ1-3; no reliable D call. This CDR3 has 16 amino acids. V was pared by 2 bases and J by 0 bases, with 11 bases between. Germline CDR1 is KGHSH and CDR2 is LQKENI. CDR3 sequence (DNA): TGTGCCAGCTCACCAACGGCGGGGTACTCTGGAAACACCATATATTTT. Amino acid sequence: CASSPTAGYSGNTIYF.

The rearrangement joins TRBV5-1 to TRBJ2-1; 8 nucleotides align to TRBD2. Trimming took 0 bases from V and 7 from J; bases not matched to a gene: 15. The CDR3 runs 18 residues. Germline V CDR1 and CDR2: SGHRS, YFSETQ. Here the CDR3 reads CASSLEALDPRGGNEQFF. CDR3 bases: TGCGCCAGCAGCTTGGAGGCCTTAGACCCCCGGGGGGGAAATGAGCAGTTCTTC. The entire variable domain, with the rest obtained from reference TRBV5-1 and TRBJ2-1, is as follows: KAGVTQTPRYLIKTRGQQVTLSCSPISGHRSVSWYQQTPGQGLQFLFEYFSETQRNKGNFPGRFSGRQFSNSRSEMNVSTLELGDSALYLCASSLEALDPRGGNEQFFGPGTRLTVL.